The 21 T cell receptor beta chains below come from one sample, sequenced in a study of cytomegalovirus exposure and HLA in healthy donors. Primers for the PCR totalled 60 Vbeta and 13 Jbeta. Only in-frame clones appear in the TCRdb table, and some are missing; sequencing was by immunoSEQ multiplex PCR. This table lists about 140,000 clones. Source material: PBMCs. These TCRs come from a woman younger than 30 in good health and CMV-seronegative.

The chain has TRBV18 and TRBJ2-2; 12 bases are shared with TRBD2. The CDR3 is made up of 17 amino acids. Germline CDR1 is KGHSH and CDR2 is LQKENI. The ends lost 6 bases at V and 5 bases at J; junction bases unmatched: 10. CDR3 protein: CASSLRLAGEGTGELFF. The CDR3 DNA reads TGTGCCAGCTCCCTCCGACTAGCGGGAGAAGGAACCGGGGAGCTGTTTTTT.

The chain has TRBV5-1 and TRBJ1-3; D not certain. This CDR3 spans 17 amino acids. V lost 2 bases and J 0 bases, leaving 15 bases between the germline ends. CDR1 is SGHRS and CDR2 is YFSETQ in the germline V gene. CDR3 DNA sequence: TGCGCCAGCAGCTTACTCCCACAGACAAGCTCTGGAAACACCATATATTTT. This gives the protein CASSLLPQTSSGNTIYF.

The CDR3 DNA sequence: TGTGCCAGCAGCTTAACCGGGATTGGGAGCACTGAAGCTTTCTTT. Translating gives CASSLTGIGSTEAFF. This chain uses TRBV7-6 with TRBJ1-1; D not resolved. V gave up 2 bases and J gave up 4 bases, with 14 bases separating them. The CDR3 consists of 15 residues. Germline V gene data show CDR1 as SGHVS and CDR2 as FNYEAQ.

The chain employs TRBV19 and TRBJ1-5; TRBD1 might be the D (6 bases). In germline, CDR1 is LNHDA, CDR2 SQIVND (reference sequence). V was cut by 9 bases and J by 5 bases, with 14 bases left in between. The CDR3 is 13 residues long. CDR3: CASRRTADQPQHF. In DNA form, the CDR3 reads TGTGCCAGCAGGAGGACAGCAGATCAGCCCCAGCATTTT.

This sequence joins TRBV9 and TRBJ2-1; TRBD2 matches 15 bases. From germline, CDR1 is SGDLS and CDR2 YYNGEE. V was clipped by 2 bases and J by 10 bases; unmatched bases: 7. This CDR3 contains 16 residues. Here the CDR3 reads CASSVSGLAGGVEQFF. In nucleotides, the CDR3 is TGTGCCAGCAGCGTCAGTGGACTAGCGGGAGGGGTCGAGCAGTTCTTC. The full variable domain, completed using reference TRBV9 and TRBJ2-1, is DSGVTQTPKHLITATGQRVTLRCSPRSGDLSVYWYQQSLDQGLQFLIQYYNGEERAKGNILERFSAQQFPDLHSELNLSSLELGDSALYFCASSVSGLAGGVEQFFGPGTRLTVL.

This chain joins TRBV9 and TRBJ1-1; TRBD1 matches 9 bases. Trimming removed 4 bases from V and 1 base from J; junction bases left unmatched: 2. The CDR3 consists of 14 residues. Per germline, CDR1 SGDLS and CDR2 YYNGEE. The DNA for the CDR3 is TGTGCCAGCAGCATGGGACAGGGGAACACTGAAGCTTTCTTT. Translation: CASSMGQGNTEAFF.

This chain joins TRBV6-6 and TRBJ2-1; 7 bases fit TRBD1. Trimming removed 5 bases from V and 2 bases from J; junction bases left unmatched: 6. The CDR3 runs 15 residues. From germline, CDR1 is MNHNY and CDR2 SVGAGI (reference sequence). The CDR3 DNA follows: TGTGCCAGCAGTCACAGACAGGGTACCTACAATGAGCAGTTCTTC. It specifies CASSHRQGTYNEQFF.

The CDR3 reads CASSSPYEQYF. The DNA for the CDR3 is TGTGCCAGCAGCTCTCCTTACGAGCAGTACTTC. This chain uses TRBV11-2 with TRBJ2-5; D is unresolved. The DNA end favors TRBJ2-7, so the J call may be wrong. The CDR3 sequence is 11 residues long. Germline CDR1 and CDR2: SGHAT and FQNNGV.

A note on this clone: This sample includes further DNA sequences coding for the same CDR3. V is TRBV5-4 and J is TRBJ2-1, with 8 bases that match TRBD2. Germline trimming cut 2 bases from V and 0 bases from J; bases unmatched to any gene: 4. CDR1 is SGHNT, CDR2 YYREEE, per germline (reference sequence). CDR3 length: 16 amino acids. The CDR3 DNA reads TGTGCCAGCAGCTTCCCCAGCGGGAGCTCCTACAATGAGCAGTTCTTC. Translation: CASSFPSGSSYNEQFF.

The CDR3 coding sequence is TGTGCCAGCAGCGACACGAATGAGCAGTTCTTC. It encodes CASSDTNEQFF. The rearrangement uses TRBV13 and TRBJ2-1; D remains ambiguous. There are 11 residues in the CDR3. Trimming left V 5 bases short and J 7 bases short, with 6 bases between. Per germline, CDR1 PRHDT and CDR2 FYEKMQ (reference sequence).

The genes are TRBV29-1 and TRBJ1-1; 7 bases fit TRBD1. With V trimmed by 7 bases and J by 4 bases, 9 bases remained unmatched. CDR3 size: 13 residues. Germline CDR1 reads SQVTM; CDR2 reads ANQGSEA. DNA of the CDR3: TGCAGCGCCGGCAGACAGGGCGGCACTGAAGCTTTCTTT. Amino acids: CSAGRQGGTEAFF.

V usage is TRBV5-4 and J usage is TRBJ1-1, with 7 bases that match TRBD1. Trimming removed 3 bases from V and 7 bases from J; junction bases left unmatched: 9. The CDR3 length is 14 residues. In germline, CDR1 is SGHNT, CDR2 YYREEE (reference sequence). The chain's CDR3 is CASSSHRDRYEAFF. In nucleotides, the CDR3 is TGTGCCAGCAGCTCTCACCGGGACAGATATGAAGCTTTCTTT.

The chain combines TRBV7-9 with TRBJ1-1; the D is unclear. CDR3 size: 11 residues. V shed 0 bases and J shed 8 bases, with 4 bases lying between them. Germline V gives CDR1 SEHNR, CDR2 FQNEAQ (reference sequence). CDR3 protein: CASSLAGEAFF. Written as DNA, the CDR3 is TGTGCCAGCAGCTTAGCGGGCGAAGCTTTCTTT.

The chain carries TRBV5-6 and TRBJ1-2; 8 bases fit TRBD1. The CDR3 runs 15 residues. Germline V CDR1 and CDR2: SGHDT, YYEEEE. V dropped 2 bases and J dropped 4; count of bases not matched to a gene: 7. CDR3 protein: CASSFRGRGLYGYTF. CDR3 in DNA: TGTGCCAGCAGCTTCCGGGGCAGGGGGCTCTATGGCTACACCTTC.

In DNA form, the CDR3 reads TGTGCCAGCAGTGACTCAACGGGAGGGCCTCGGGAGCAGTTCTTC. Translation gives CASSDSTGGPREQFF. The V call is TRBV6-4, the J call TRBJ2-1; TRBD2 agrees at 8 bases. Germline CDR1 MRHNA, CDR2 SNTAGT. Trimming at V came to 0 bases and at J to 10 bases, leaving 8 bases not matched to a gene. This CDR3 contains 15 residues.

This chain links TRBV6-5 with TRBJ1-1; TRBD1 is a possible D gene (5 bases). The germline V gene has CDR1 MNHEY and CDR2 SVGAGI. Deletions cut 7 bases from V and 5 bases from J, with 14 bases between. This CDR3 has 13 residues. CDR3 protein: CASILRGGTEAFF. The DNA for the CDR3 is TGTGCCAGCATCCTACGCGGGGGTACTGAAGCTTTCTTT.

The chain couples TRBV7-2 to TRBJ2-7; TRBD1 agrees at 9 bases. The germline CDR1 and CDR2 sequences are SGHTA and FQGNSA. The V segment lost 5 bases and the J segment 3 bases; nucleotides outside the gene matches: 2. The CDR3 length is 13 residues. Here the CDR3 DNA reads TGTGCCAGCAGCCGGGACAGGGACTACGAGCAGTACTTC. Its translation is CASSRDRDYEQYF.

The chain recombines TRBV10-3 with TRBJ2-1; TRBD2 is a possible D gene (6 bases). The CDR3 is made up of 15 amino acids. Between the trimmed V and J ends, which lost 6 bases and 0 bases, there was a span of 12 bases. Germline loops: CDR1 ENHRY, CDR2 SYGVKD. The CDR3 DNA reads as TGTGCCATCAGGGACTACCAGTCCTCCTACAATGAGCAGTTCTTC. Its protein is CAIRDYQSSYNEQFF.

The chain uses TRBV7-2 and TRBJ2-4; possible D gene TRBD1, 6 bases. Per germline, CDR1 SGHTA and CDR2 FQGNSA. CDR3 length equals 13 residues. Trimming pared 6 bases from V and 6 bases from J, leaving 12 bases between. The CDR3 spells CASSSGQINIQYF. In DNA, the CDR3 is TGTGCCAGCAGTTCCGGACAGATAAACATTCAGTACTTC.

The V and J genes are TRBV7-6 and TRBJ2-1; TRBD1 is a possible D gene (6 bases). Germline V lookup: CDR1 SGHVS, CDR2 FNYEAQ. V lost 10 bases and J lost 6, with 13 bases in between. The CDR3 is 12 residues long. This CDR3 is CAIRTVGNEQFF. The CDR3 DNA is TGTGCCATTCGGACAGTGGGCAATGAGCAGTTCTTC.

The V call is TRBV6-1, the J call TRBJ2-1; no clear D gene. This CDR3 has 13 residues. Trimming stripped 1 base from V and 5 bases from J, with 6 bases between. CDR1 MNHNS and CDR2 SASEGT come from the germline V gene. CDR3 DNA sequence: TGTGCCAGCAGTGAAGGGCTCAACAATGAGCAGTTCTTC. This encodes CASSEGLNNEQFF.